This T cell receptor beta chain was retrieved from a study of T cell responses to AZD1222 COVID-19 vaccine. For the study at large: Pooled samples include second doses given at about 4 or 12 weeks.

On this clone: Its antigen remains unidentified.

The protocol was immunoSEQ multiplex PCR, while the TCRdb copy is restricted to in-frame clones and leaves out a portion. The sample includes 90,000 to 100,000 clones, nearly 90% of them seen just once. Trimming stripped 1 base from V and 3 bases from J, with 8 bases between. In germline, CDR1 is LGHDT, CDR2 YNNKEL (reference sequence). The CDR3 extends over 14 amino acids. The study's findings and limits: A rise in Spike-specific TCR breadth and depth followed two AZD1222 doses. With dominance at 160-218 and 743-854, vaccine-associated CD4 TCRs spanned spike. The donor group comprised mostly white British people and more females; the analysis possibly underestimated clonal diversity.

This specimen consisted of peripheral blood, obtained on day 0 of AZD1222 vaccination. The receptor was isolated from an adult in good health. This sequence joins TRBV3-1 (or the pseudogene TRBV3-2) and TRBJ2-3; D not resolved. In DNA form, the CDR3 reads TGTGCCAGCAGCCAAGGGAGAGTGACAGATACGCAGTATTTT. It is translated as CASSQGRVTDTQYF.